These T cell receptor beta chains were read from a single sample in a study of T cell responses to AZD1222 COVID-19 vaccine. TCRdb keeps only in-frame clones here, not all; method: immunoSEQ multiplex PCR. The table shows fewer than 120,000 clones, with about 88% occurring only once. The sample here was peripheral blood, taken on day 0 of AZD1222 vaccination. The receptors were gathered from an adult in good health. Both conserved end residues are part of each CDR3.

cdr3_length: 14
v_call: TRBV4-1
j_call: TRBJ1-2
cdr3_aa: CASSQLEVDYGYTF

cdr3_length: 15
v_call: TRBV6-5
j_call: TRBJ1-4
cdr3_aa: CASSYNTGISEKLFF

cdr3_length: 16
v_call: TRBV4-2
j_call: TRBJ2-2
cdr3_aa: CASSQPLAGDHGELFF

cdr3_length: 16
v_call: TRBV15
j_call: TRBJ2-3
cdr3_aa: CATSSIPLAGTDTQYF

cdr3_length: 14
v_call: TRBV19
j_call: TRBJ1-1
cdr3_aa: CASSVDRGATEAFF

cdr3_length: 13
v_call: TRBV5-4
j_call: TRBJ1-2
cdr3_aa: CASSLNRVYGYTF

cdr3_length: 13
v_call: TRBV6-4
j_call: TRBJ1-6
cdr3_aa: CASSDLQGSPLHF

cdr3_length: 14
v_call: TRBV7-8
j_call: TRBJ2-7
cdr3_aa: CASSFTGVSYEQYF

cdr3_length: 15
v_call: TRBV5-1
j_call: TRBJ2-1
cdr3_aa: CASSLSGAVGNEQFF

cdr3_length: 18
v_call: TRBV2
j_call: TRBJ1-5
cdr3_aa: CASSVPLATALVNQPQHF